The subject of this entry is one T cell receptor (beta chain). Its antigen is unknown. This sample is drawn from a study of T cell responses to AZD1222 COVID-19 vaccine. Here immunoSEQ multiplex PCR was the method, and the copy in TCRdb shows in-frame clones only, minus some. Among about 140,000 clones listed, roughly 92% were seen once. Study-wide results and limits: Females outnumbered males among donors, who were mostly white British; clonal diversity was possibly underestimated.

CDR3 length equals 15 residues. V gene TRBV21-1 combines with J gene TRBJ2-5; TRBD2, as called in the table, went unchecked against the DNA. TRBV21-1 is recorded as a pseudogene. The sequence derives from an adult who received the AZD1222 COVID-19 vaccine. The starting material was peripheral blood, obtained 28 days after the second AZD1222 dose. CDR3 nucleotide sequence: TGTGCCAGCAGCAATCGCAGCGGGCGTCAAGAGACCCAGTACTTC. Protein sequence: CASSNRSGRQETQYF.